These 10 T cell receptor beta chains share one sample of origin, sequenced in a study of CD8 T cells in ankylosing spondylitis (dated by TCRdb to the late 2010s). Overall study outcomes, separate from this receptor: Blood from ankylosing spondylitis patients appeared to be characterized by a TCR beta motif composed of 7 to 9 highly homologous amino acid variants.

These TCRs' antigens remain unknown. Library generation was performed with 5' RACE. Instrument on record: Illumina HiSeq 2500. TCRdb trimmed the raw reads at Q25, called clones with MiXCR and kept productive beta chains. Rows are unified per CDR3 protein, each entry keeping the most common DNA and genes. The table for this sample lists over 450,000 distinct CDR3 sequences; over 9.5% of them were counted only once. The ten largest clones take up 6.8% of the sample. The source material was blood, either unsorted or a sorted T cell fraction (not recorded which). These receptors came from a male donor with ankylosing spondylitis.

The chain has TRBV10-3 and TRBJ2-5; 8 bases match TRBD1. V shed 2 bases, J shed 5 bases, and the junction held 7 bases outside the gene matches. The CDR3 is 15 residues long. Germline lookup yields CDR1 ENHRY and CDR2 SYGVKD. The CDR3 region is CAISEDQGADETQYF. The CDR3 DNA follows: TGTGCCATCAGTGAGGATCAGGGGGCTGATGAGACCCAGTACTTC.

V and J are TRBV25-1 and TRBJ2-1; D is ambiguous. Per germline, CDR1 MGHDK and CDR2 SYGVNS. V was clipped by 2 bases and J by 3 bases, with 2 bases between them. The CDR3 has 12 amino acids. The CDR3: CASSELYNEQFF. Here the CDR3 DNA reads TGTGCCAGCAGTGAACTCTACAATGAGCAGTTCTTC.

This clonotype was counted a few times. The rearrangement links TRBV10-3 to TRBJ1-5; 7 bases map to TRBD1. This CDR3 region has 14 residues. Trimming cost V 6 bases and J 3 bases; bases outside gene matches: 5. Germline CDR1 and CDR2: ENHRY and SYGVKD. The CDR3 bases are TGTGCCATCAGGCAAGGGACAGACAATCAGCCCCAGCATTTT. It codes for CAIRQGTDNQPQHF.

The chain has TRBV6-2 or TRBV6-3 and TRBJ2-1; no firm D call. Per the germline V gene, CDR1 is MNHEY and CDR2 is SVGEGT. CDR3 length equals 15 residues. V was trimmed by 0 bases and J by 6 bases, leaving 12 bases between them. The CDR3 protein is CASSYSTDHRNEQFF. The CDR3 coding sequence is TGTGCCAGCAGTTACTCGACGGACCACCGCAATGAGCAGTTCTTC.

This clonotype was recorded a few times. The chain couples TRBV9 to TRBJ2-1, with TRBD2 identical over 8 bases. The CDR3 spans 16 residues. Germline V gives CDR1 SGDLS, CDR2 YYNGEE. Losses at the gene ends were 3 bases for V and 3 bases for J; bases not matched to a gene: 8. CDR3 amino acids: CASSGRAGESYNEQFF. CDR3 DNA: TGTGCCAGCAGCGGGAGAGCGGGAGAGAGCTACAATGAGCAGTTCTTC.

The chain couples TRBV5-1 to TRBJ1-6, with D possibly being TRBD1 (6 bases). This CDR3 has 16 residues. Germline lookup yields CDR1 SGHRS and CDR2 YFSETQ. Trimming removed 2 bases at V and 5 bases at J, with 14 bases between. The CDR3 sequence: CASSFLAGADNSPLHF. Written as DNA, the CDR3 is TGCGCCAGCAGCTTTCTAGCGGGGGCGGATAATTCACCCCTCCACTTT.

This clonotype has more than one count but fewer than ten. The rearrangement uses TRBV10-3 and TRBJ1-5; D is unresolved. The V end lost 10 bases, the J end lost 5 bases, and 12 bases lay between the germline ends. This CDR3 is built from 12 residues. Germline assignment: CDR1 ENHRY and CDR2 SYGVKD. Here the CDR3 DNA reads TGTGCCACCTCCGAGGCGGATCAGCCCCAGCATTTT. Translation: CATSEADQPQHF.

J is TRBJ2-1 and V is TRBV3-1, with D maybe TRBD2 (5 bases). CDR1 is LGHDT and CDR2 is YNNKEL in the germline V gene (reference sequence). This CDR3 is 16 amino acids long. The V and J ends lost 4 bases and 0 bases respectively, with 13 bases between them. CDR3 coding DNA: TGTGCCAGCAGCCCCCACTTAGGGAGCTCCTACAATGAGCAGTTCTTC. Its protein product is CASSPHLGSSYNEQFF.

The V call is TRBV20-1, the J call TRBJ1-2, with TRBD1 matching 8 bases. The length of the CDR3 is 16 residues. Germline V gene sequence: CDR1 DFQATT, CDR2 SNEGSKA (reference sequence). Trimming took 0 bases from V and 8 from J; bases not matched to a gene: 14. The CDR3 DNA reads as TGCAGTGCTAGAGATCAGGCAGGGGGCGTCCTATCGGGCTACACCTTC. This sequence encodes CSARDQAGGVLSGYTF.

The chain employs TRBV20-1 and TRBJ2-1; TRBD2 matches 8 bases. The CDR3 loop spans 16 amino acids. After removal of 6 bases from V and 6 bases from J, the junction contained 16 bases not matched to a gene. Germline CDR1 reads DFQATT; CDR2 reads SNEGSKA (reference sequence). This chain's CDR3 is CSAPGVYSGVGNEQFF. The DNA for the CDR3 is TGCAGTGCCCCTGGGGTTTATAGCGGGGTAGGCAATGAGCAGTTCTTC.